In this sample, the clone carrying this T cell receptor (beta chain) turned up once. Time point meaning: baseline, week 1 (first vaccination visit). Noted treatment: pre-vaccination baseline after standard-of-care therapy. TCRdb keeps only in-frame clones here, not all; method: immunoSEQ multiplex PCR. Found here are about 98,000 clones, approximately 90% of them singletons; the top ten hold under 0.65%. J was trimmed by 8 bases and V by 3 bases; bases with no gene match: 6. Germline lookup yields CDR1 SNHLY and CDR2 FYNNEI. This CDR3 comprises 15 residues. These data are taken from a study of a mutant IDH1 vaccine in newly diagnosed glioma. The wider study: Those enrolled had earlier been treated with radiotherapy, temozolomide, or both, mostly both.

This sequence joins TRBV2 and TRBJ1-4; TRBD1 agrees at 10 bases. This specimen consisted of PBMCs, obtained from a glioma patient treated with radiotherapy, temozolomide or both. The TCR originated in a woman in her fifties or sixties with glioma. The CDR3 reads CASSDSGTGEEKLFF. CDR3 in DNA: TGTGCCAGCAGTGACTCCGGGACAGGGGAGGAAAAACTGTTTTTT.